This TCR beta chain was captured by sequencing in a study of shared clonotypes between healthy human individuals. Looking at the study overall: CD4 naive and memory got three plates each, CD8 naive two, CD8 memory one.

There are 17 residues in the CDR3. The V gene end was trimmed by 2 bases and the J gene end by 7 bases; junction bases not matched to a gene: 16. CDR1 is MNHEY, CDR2 SMNVEV, per germline (reference sequence). Terminally differentiated effector memory CD45RA+ cells were left out of the naive CD8 fraction, which was CD45RO-negative and positively selected for CCR7. Concerning this clone: What it recognizes is unknown.

The table came from immunoSEQ multiplex PCR; TCRdb's copy has only in-frame clones and leaves some out. The data hold hundreds of thousands of clones, with nearly 95% observed a single time. Whole-study findings and limits: A generally larger estimated richness was seen in naive subsets than in memory subsets. With a handful of donors compared, 4.5% to 6.5% of naive CD4 clonotypes were shared.

The specimen sequenced was naive CD8+ T cells sorted from blood. This receptor was identified in a man aged 30-40 years in good health. This chain joins TRBV27 and TRBJ2-7; TRBD1 aligns across 8 bases. Here the CDR3 reads CASSLRAGSQGAYEQYF. The CDR3 DNA follows: TGTGCCAGCAGTTTACGGGCCGGAAGCCAGGGGGCATATGAGCAGTACTTC.